This record concerns one T cell receptor beta chain sequence. Its antigen remains unknown. This may be a read error: a much more frequent sequence differs by one nucleotide. Assay: immunoSEQ multiplex PCR; the TCRdb copy retains only in-frame clones and omits some. The repertoire holds around 1,100,000 clones, with 70% to 80% as singletons. CDR1 SNHLY and CDR2 FYNNEI come from the germline V gene. The CDR3 length is 14 residues. V was pared by 8 bases and J by 6 bases, with 20 bases between. The data belong to a study of shared clonotypes between healthy human individuals. Regarding the study as a whole: The rarefaction results pointed to incomplete sorted-subset sequencing despite large depth. Non-shared clonotypes showed lower generation probabilities than clonotypes common to all four donors.

Sequencing was done on a sample of memory CD4+ T cells from PBMCs. Subset given: CD45RA-negative fraction. The V and J genes are TRBV2 and TRBJ2-7, with D perhaps TRBD1 (7 bases). The source is a man aged 18-30 years in good health. Some clones in this sample may be carry-over from other donors' samples. CDR3 region: CASLSNRGLCEQYF. In DNA form, the CDR3 reads TGTGCCAGCTTGTCAAACAGGGGACTCTGCGAGCAGTACTTC.